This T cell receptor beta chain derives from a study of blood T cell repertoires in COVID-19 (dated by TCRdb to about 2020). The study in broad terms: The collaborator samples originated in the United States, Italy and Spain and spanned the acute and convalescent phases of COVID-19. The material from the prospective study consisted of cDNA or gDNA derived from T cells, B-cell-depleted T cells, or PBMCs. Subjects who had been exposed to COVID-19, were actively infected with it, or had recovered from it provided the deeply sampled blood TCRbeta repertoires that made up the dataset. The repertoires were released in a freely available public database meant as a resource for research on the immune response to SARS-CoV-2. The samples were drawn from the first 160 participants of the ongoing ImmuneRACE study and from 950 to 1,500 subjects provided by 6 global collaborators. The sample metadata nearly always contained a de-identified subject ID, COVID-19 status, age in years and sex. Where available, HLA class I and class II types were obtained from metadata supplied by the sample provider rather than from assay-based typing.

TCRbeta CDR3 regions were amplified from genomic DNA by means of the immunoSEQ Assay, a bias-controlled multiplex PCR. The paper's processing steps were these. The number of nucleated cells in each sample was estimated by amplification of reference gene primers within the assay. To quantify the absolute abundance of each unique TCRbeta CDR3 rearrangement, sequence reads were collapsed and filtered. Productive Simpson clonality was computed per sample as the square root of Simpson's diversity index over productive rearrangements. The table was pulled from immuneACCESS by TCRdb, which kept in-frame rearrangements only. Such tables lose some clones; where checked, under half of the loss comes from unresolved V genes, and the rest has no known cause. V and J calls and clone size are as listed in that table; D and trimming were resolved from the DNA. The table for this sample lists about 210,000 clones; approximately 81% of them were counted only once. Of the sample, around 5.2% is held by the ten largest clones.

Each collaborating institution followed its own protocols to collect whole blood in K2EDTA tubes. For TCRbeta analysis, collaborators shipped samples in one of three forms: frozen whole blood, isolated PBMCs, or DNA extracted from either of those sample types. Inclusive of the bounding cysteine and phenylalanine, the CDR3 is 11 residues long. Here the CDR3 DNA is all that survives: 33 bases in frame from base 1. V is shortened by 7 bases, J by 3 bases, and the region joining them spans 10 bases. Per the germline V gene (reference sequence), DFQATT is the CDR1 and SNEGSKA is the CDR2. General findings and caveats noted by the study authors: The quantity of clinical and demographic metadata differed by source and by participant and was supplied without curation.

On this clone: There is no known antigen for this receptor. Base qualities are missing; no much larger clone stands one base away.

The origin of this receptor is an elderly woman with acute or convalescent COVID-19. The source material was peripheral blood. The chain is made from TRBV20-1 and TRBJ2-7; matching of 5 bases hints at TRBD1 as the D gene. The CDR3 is CSGWTYYEQYF. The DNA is TGCAGTGGTTGGACATACTACGAGCAGTACTTC.